A single sample is the source of the 28 T cell receptor beta chains below, sequenced in a study of T cell responses to AZD1222 COVID-19 vaccine (dated by TCRdb to the early 2020s). In the paper's terms, the time point label means: baseline before first vaccination. The library was prepared using the immunoSEQ multiplex PCR assay. TCRdb mirrors the immuneACCESS table, restricted to in-frame sequences. Some clones are absent from its copies; in checked studies, under half trace to an unresolved V gene, and the reason for the others is unknown. This sample comprises 150,000 or so clones, 80% to 95% of them detected only once. 1.2% to 1.5% of the sample belongs to the ten largest clones. Sequencing was performed on peripheral blood, taken on day 0 of AZD1222 vaccination. The origin of the receptors is an adult in good health.

The rearrangement uses TRBV27 and TRBJ2-7; D remains unclear. The CDR3 is made up of 16 amino acids. The germline gives CDR1 MNHEY, CDR2 SMNVEV (reference sequence). Trimming stripped 1 base from V and 3 bases from J, with 16 bases between. CDR3 residues: CASSLLVRPEIYEQYF. The CDR3, as DNA: TGTGCCAGCAGTTTATTAGTCAGGCCCGAAATCTACGAGCAGTACTTC.

The genes are TRBV30 and TRBJ2-7, with D possibly TRBD1 on 6 matching bases. CDR3 length equals 14 residues. Trimming pared 4 bases from V and 0 bases from J, leaving 13 bases between. Per germline, CDR1 GTSNPN and CDR2 SVGIG (reference sequence). The CDR3 DNA sequence: TGTGCCTGGACTGGACAGTATTTCTCCTACGAGCAGTACTTC. Translated: CAWTGQYFSYEQYF.

The CDR3 nucleotides are TGCGCCAGCAGCTTGCCGGCCTTTCCCGGGGAGCTGTTTTTT. Encoded protein: CASSLPAFPGELFF. The chain employs TRBV5-1 and TRBJ2-2; D is ambiguous. The CDR3 covers 14 residues. In germline, CDR1 is SGHRS, CDR2 YFSETQ. With 1 base removed from V and 6 bases from J, the gap between germline ends came to 10 bases.

This clone was detected once. This chain connects TRBV4-1 to TRBJ2-2; unclear D gene. V was clipped by 4 bases and J by 3 bases, with 6 bases between them. The CDR3 runs to 13 residues. Germline values: CDR1 MGHRA, CDR2 YSYEKL. For the CDR3, the DNA is TGCGCCAGCAGCCCCCGGGACACCGGGGAGCTGTTTTTT. This codes for CASSPRDTGELFF.

The rearrangement joins TRBV5-1 to TRBJ2-7; D tentatively reads TRBD1 or TRBD2 (6 bases each). This CDR3 contains 13 residues. V lost 3 bases, J lost 5 bases, and 12 bases lay in between. CDR1 SGHRS and CDR2 YFSETQ come from the germline V gene. DNA of the CDR3: TGCGCCAGCAGCTCGAGGGGGGTCCACGAGCAGTACTTC. Amino acid sequence: CASSSRGVHEQYF.

The J gene is TRBJ1-5, the V gene TRBV6-1, with D possibly TRBD1 on 5 matching bases. V was clipped by 6 bases and J by 4 bases, with 7 bases between them. The germline V gene has CDR1 MNHNS and CDR2 SASEGT. The CDR3 sequence is 12 residues long. The CDR3 sequence: CASRGPNQPQHF. CDR3 in DNA: TGTGCCAGCAGGGGACCTAATCAGCCCCAGCATTTT.

J is TRBJ1-1 and V is TRBV25-1; no definite D call. This CDR3 is 15 amino acids long. CDR1 and CDR2 (germline): MGHDK, SYGVNS. Trimming took off 4 bases at V and 0 bases at J, with 12 bases between the two ends. The CDR3 is CASSADGKMNTEAFF. The CDR3 DNA reads TGTGCCAGCAGTGCGGACGGCAAGATGAACACTGAAGCTTTCTTT.

The V gene is TRBV7-2, the J gene TRBJ1-5; 8 bases align to TRBD1. There are 16 residues in the CDR3. Trimming cost V 1 base and J 3 bases; bases outside gene matches: 5. The germline gives CDR1 SGHTA, CDR2 FQGNSA. The CDR3 DNA reads TGTGCCAGCAGCTTAGTCGGGCAGGGGGCCAATCAGCCCCAGCATTTT. This translates into CASSLVGQGANQPQHF.

This chain joins TRBV6-1 and TRBJ1-5, with 10 bases aligning to TRBD1. Germline assignment: CDR1 MNHNS and CDR2 SASEGT. The CDR3 has 17 residues. The V gene end was trimmed by 6 bases and the J gene end by 3 bases; junction bases not matched to a gene: 11. The CDR3 loop reads CASRETQTGGYNQPQHF. In nucleotides, the CDR3 is TGTGCCAGCAGGGAAACTCAGACAGGGGGCTACAATCAGCCCCAGCATTTT.

This clone was seen a single time. The V call is TRBV24-1, the J call TRBJ2-7; D might be TRBD1 or TRBD2, each matching 5 bases. The CDR3 length is 15 residues. The germline V gene encodes CDR1 KGHDR and CDR2 SFDVKD. V shed 9 bases and J shed 2 bases, with 19 bases lying between them. CDR3 sequence reads: CATLSWDDHPYEQYF. CDR3 bases: TGTGCCACCCTCTCGTGGGACGACCACCCCTACGAGCAGTACTTC.

The genes are TRBV13 and TRBJ1-2; D is ambiguous. Germline values: CDR1 PRHDT, CDR2 FYEKMQ (reference sequence). The V and J ends lost 2 bases and 7 bases respectively, with 17 bases between them. The length of the CDR3 is 15 residues. The CDR3 nucleotides read TGTGCCAGCAGCTTACGAAGGGAGGGTAACGGTGGCTACACCTTC. This gives the protein CASSLRREGNGGYTF.

The rearrangement joins TRBV25-1 to TRBJ2-2, with D hard to call. The CDR3 has 15 residues. CDR1 is MGHDK and CDR2 is SYGVNS in the germline V gene. Trimming cost V 3 bases and J 7 bases, with 15 bases left between them. In DNA, the CDR3 is TGTGCCAGCAGTGACCACAGAAAGCCTTACGGGGAGCTGTTTTTT. Its protein is CASSDHRKPYGELFF.

The V gene is TRBV4-3, the J gene TRBJ1-2; D is uncertain. Trimming removed 4 bases from V and 5 bases from J, with 11 bases in between. This CDR3 is built from 13 residues. Germline V lookup: CDR1 LGHNA, CDR2 YSLEER. Written as DNA, the CDR3 is TGCGCCAGCAGCCCCTACGCGAGGTATGGCTACACCTTC. Its protein is CASSPYARYGYTF.

This clone was seen more than once but under ten times. The chain uses TRBV7-2 and TRBJ1-2; 8 bases map to TRBD1. Germline CDR1 and CDR2: SGHTA and FQGNSA. The V segment lost 2 bases and the J segment 1 base; nucleotides outside the gene matches: 3. The CDR3 has 15 residues. The CDR3 region is CASSLQGAYNYGYTF. CDR3 DNA: TGTGCCAGCAGCTTACAGGGGGCATATAACTATGGCTACACCTTC.

This clone was counted once. The rearrangement uses TRBV6-1 and TRBJ2-2; D ambiguous. The CDR3 extends over 17 amino acids. Germline lookup yields CDR1 MNHNS and CDR2 SASEGT. V was pared by 4 bases and J by 1 base, with 16 bases between. CDR3 sequence reads: CASSVYSPSLNTGELFF. The DNA for the CDR3 is TGTGCCAGCAGTGTGTACAGCCCTTCATTGAACACCGGGGAGCTGTTTTTT.

J is TRBJ1-6 and V is TRBV12-3 or TRBV12-4; TRBD1 matches 8 bases. CDR3 length equals 13 residues. The junction had 4 bases not matched to a gene; V was cut back by 7 bases and J by 8 bases. CDR3 sequence (DNA): TGTGCCAGCACTGGACAGGGCGATTCACCCCTCCACTTT. The encoded protein is CASTGQGDSPLHF.

V usage is TRBV4-1 and J usage is TRBJ2-7; D is possibly TRBD1 or TRBD2 (5 bases each). Per the germline V gene, CDR1 is MGHRA and CDR2 is YSYEKL. CDR3 length equals 15 residues. Trimming took 6 bases from V and 5 from J, leaving 20 bases between them. DNA of the CDR3: TGCGCCAGCAGGACTAATCGGGCAGGGAGCAACGAGCAGTACTTC. Translated: CASRTNRAGSNEQYF.

The CDR3 protein is CSVELAGGRADTQYF. CDR3 sequence (DNA): TGCAGCGTTGAGCTAGCGGGAGGGAGGGCAGATACGCAGTATTTT. V usage is TRBV29-1 and J usage is TRBJ2-3; 12 nucleotides agree with TRBD2. The CDR3 runs to 15 residues. In germline, CDR1 is SQVTM, CDR2 ANQGSEA. Trimming took 3 bases from V and 4 from J; bases not matched to a gene: 5.

The chain joins TRBV30 to TRBJ1-6; possibly TRBD1 for D (5 bases). Germline V gene sequence: CDR1 GTSNPN, CDR2 SVGIG (reference sequence). This CDR3 is 13 amino acids long. V shed 4 bases and J shed 5 bases, with 9 bases lying between them. The CDR3 protein is CAWMWGDNSPLHF. CDR3 nucleotides: TGTGCCTGGATGTGGGGGGATAATTCACCCCTCCACTTT. Complete variable domain (other parts from reference TRBV30 and TRBJ1-6): SQTIHQWPATLVQPVGSPLSLECTVEGTSNPNLYWYRQAAGRGLQLLFYSVGIGQISSEVPQNLSASRPQDRQFILSSKKLLLSDSGFYLCAWMWGDNSPLHFGNGTRLTVT.

The chain recombines TRBV29-1 with TRBJ1-1, with no clear D. From germline, CDR1 is SQVTM and CDR2 ANQGSEA. The CDR3 is 13 amino acids. CDR3 DNA sequence: TGCAGTGCCCTTTTGCAGCAGAACACTGAAGCTTTCTTT. Translated: CSALLQQNTEAFF.

The count of this clone is one. This CDR3 reads CASSPPTGPYTEAFF. DNA for the CDR3: TGTGCCAGCAGCCCCCCGACAGGGCCTTACACTGAAGCTTTCTTT. This rearrangement joins TRBV28 to TRBJ1-1; 7 bases are shared with TRBD1. Germline CDR1 and CDR2: MDHEN and SYDVKM. The CDR3 is 15 residues long. V shed 6 bases, J shed 3 bases, and the junction held 10 bases outside the gene matches.

The chain recombines TRBV27 with TRBJ1-4; 7 bases match TRBD1. The CDR3 contains 14 residues. Germline CDR1 and CDR2: MNHEY and SMNVEV (reference sequence). J gave up 17 bases and V 3 bases, and 15 bases lay outside the gene matches. CDR3 residues: CASSFRQGQSVLFF. In DNA form, the CDR3 reads TGTGCCAGCAGTTTCCGCCAGGGACAGTCGGTCCTTTTTTTT.

The gene calls are TRBV30 and TRBJ1-1; unclear D gene. CDR1 is GTSNPN and CDR2 is SVGIG in the germline V gene (reference sequence). V shed 7 bases and J shed 2 bases, with 14 bases lying between them. The CDR3 is 13 residues long. The CDR3 is CAFSPGHNTEAFF. In DNA, the CDR3 is TGTGCCTTCTCCCCCGGGCACAACACTGAAGCTTTCTTT.

The J gene is TRBJ2-4, the V gene TRBV6-4, with D perhaps TRBD1 (6 bases). Germline assignment: CDR1 MRHNA and CDR2 SNTAGT. Trimming stripped 3 bases from V and 8 bases from J, with 17 bases between. CDR3 length: 15 residues. The CDR3: CASSEGTTGVDIQYF. The CDR3 DNA sequence: TGTGCCAGCAGTGAGGGGACAACAGGAGTAGACATTCAGTACTTC.

Only one count was recorded for this clone. The chain recombines TRBV30 with TRBJ1-5; D not certain. The germline V and J ends were trimmed by 0 bases and 6 bases, with 9 bases remaining between them. Germline V gene sequence: CDR1 GTSNPN, CDR2 SVGIG (reference sequence). This CDR3 comprises 13 residues. The CDR3 reads CAWSVERSQPQHF. CDR3 in DNA: TGTGCCTGGAGTGTGGAGCGAAGTCAGCCCCAGCATTTT.

The chain is built from TRBV5-1 and TRBJ2-1, with D perhaps TRBD2 (6 bases). V lost 3 bases and J 0 bases, leaving 10 bases between the germline ends. Germline V gene lookup returns CDR1 SGHRS and CDR2 YFSETQ. The CDR3 is made up of 15 amino acids. Here the CDR3 reads CASSYSGTSYNEQFF. The CDR3 coding sequence is TGCGCCAGCAGCTATAGCGGAACCTCCTACAATGAGCAGTTCTTC. The whole variable domain, remainder taken from reference TRBV5-1 and TRBJ2-1, is KAGVTQTPRYLIKTRGQQVTLSCSPISGHRSVSWYQQTPGQGLQFLFEYFSETQRNKGNFPGRFSGRQFSNSRSEMNVSTLELGDSALYLCASSYSGTSYNEQFFGPGTRLTVL.

The chain recombines TRBV28 with TRBJ2-1; no clear D. V gave up 6 bases and J gave up 1 base, with 13 bases separating them. This CDR3 has 15 residues. Germline CDR1 MDHEN, CDR2 SYDVKM. CDR3 in amino acids: CASSSTSDSYNEQFF. The CDR3 DNA sequence: TGTGCCAGCAGCTCCACCAGCGATTCCTACAATGAGCAGTTCTTC.

This chain connects TRBV30 to TRBJ1-6; D gene unclear. Germline CDR1 and CDR2: GTSNPN and SVGIG (reference sequence). Deletions cut 0 bases from V and 10 bases from J, with 10 bases between. The CDR3 loop spans 13 amino acids. DNA of the CDR3: TGTGCCTGGAGTGTAAACTCCGGGTCACCCCTCCACTTT. Translating gives CAWSVNSGSPLHF.